This passage covers 2 T cell receptor beta chains from one sample sequenced in a study of tumor and adjacent non-tumor tissue in lung cancer. Three rounds of nested PCR, following a modified ARM-PCR protocol, produced the TCRbeta library. TCRdb reprocessed the multiplex PCR reads via MiXCR and lists one record per CDR3 protein. The sample includes approximately 79,000 distinct CDR3 sequences, just over 75% of them seen just once. This sample's RNA came from whole unsorted tissue. This non-tumor lung sample came from over 3 cm beyond the tumor edge. Sample: distant non-tumor lung tissue. The origin of the receptors is a man aged 70-80 years with non-small cell lung cancer.

As concerns this clonotype: One end of the junction is discordant with germline, which a read error may explain. This rearrangement joins TRBV4-2 to TRBJ1-3; D ambiguous. This CDR3 is built from 18 residues. CDR1 is LGHNA and CDR2 is YNFKEQ in the germline V gene. CDR3 bases: TGTGCCAGCAGCCTGTCGGTTGGGGTGTCGAGCTCTGGAAACACTATATATTTT. Its translation: CASSLSVGVSSSGNTIYF.

As concerns this clonotype: A read error may account for a junction end that differs from germline. The V and J genes are TRBV6-2 or TRBV6-3 and TRBJ1-1; maybe TRBD1 (5 bases). The CDR3 loop spans 15 amino acids. Germline V gene lookup returns CDR1 MNHEY and CDR2 SVGEGT. CDR3 protein: CASRPFVGRGREAFF. CDR3 DNA sequence: TGTGCCAGCCGACCTTTTGTGGGACGAGGAAGAGAAGCCTTCTTT.